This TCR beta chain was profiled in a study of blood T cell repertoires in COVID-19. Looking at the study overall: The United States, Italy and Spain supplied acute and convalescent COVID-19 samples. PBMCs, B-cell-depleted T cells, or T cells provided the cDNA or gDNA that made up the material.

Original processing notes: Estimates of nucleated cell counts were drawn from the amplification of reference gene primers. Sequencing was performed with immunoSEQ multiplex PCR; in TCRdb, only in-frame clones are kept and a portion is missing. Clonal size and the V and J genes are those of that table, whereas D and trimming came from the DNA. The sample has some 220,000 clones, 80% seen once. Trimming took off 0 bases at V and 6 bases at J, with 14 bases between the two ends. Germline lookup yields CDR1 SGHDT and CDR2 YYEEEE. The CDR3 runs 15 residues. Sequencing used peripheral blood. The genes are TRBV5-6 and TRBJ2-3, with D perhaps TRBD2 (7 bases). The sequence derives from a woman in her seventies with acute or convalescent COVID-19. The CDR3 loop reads CASSLDGGAEDTQYF. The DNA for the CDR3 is TGTGCCAGCAGCTTGGATGGGGGGGCCGAGGATACGCAGTATTTT.